Below, 26 T cell receptor beta chains from the same sample are listed, as sequenced in a study of regulatory T cells in long-lasting Graves disease listed by TCRdb under 2021. Interpreted using the paper, the time point label stands for: persistent/refractory GD, antithyroid drugs over 5 years with positive TRAb. RNA was extracted from PBMCs in TRIzol for both TCR sequencing and RNA sequencing. Library prep was done by multiplex PCR. The data were produced on an Illumina HiSeq 4000. To build TCR beta libraries, CDR3 regions were amplified by Arm-PCR using iRepertoire HTBI primers. The public reads were reprocessed in TCRdb via fastp at Q25 and MiXCR, keeping in-frame beta chains. Each CDR3 protein appears once, grouped with its most common genes and DNA. The sample table shows around 460,000 distinct CDR3 sequences, and approximately 22% are seen once. Of the sample, roughly 14% falls within the top ten clones.

The sample here was peripheral blood mononuclear cells (PBMCs), taken when the disease was refractory, from a patient treated with antithyroid drugs. These receptors were collected from a female donor with Graves disease.

The chain couples TRBV14 to TRBJ2-5, with D maybe TRBD2 (6 bases). CDR1 is SGHDN, CDR2 FVKESK, per germline. The CDR3 is 15 residues long. Trimming took 1 base from V and 7 from J, leaving 16 bases between them. The DNA of the CDR3 is TGTGCCAGCAGCCAAGGGACCGGGACTCAACCGACCCAGTACTTC. Translating it yields CASSQGTGTQPTQYF.

The sample holds a few counts of this clonotype. The chain uses TRBV7-2 and TRBJ2-7; 9 nucleotides agree with TRBD2. The CDR3 runs to 17 residues. Germline V gene lookup returns CDR1 SGHTA and CDR2 FQGNSA. The V segment lost 0 bases and the J segment 4 bases; nucleotides outside the gene matches: 10. The CDR3 DNA sequence: TGTGCCAGCAGCTTAGCTAGCGGGGGCCCCCTCGGGTACGAGCAGTACTTC. This codes for CASSLASGGPLGYEQYF. Full variable domain (missing parts from reference TRBV7-2 and TRBJ2-7): GAGVSQSPSNKVTEKGKDVELRCDPISGHTALYWYRQSLGQGLEFLIYFQGNSAPDKSGLPSDRFSAERTGGSVSTLTIQRTQQEDSAVYLCASSLASGGPLGYEQYFGPGTRLTVT.

Points on this clonotype: One base away lies a much larger clone, so this may be a sequencing read error. A read error is likely, as this CDR3 ends without the conserved phenylalanine or tryptophan. The chain has TRBV6-9 and TRBJ1-2, with 8 bases lining up with TRBD1. Trimming removed 4 bases from V and 4 bases from J; junction bases left unmatched: 5. CDR3 size: 14 residues. Germline assignment: CDR1 MNHGY and CDR2 SVAAGI. The CDR3 coding sequence is TGTGCCAGCAGTTTGGGACAGGCAAGCTATGGCTACACCCTC. Its translation is CASSLGQASYGYTL.

This clonotype was counted ten times or more. Here the CDR3 reads CASGTASNYGYTF. The CDR3 DNA reads as TGTGCCAGTGGGACAGCTTCTAACTATGGCTACACCTTC. The J gene is TRBJ1-2, the V gene TRBV2; 7 bases align to TRBD1. The ends lost 9 bases at V and 0 bases at J; junction bases unmatched: 4. This CDR3 comprises 13 residues. The germline gives CDR1 SNHLY, CDR2 FYNNEI.

The chain recombines TRBV18 with TRBJ2-2; D gene uncertain. The CDR3 is 14 amino acids. The germline V gene encodes CDR1 KGHSH and CDR2 LQKENI. V was pared by 8 bases and J by 0 bases, with 10 bases between. DNA of the CDR3: TGTGCCAGCCCCCTAGGACCGAACACCGGGGAGCTGTTTTTT. Translated, it gives CASPLGPNTGELFF.

V gene TRBV9 combines with J gene TRBJ1-2, with 8 positions matching TRBD1. From germline, CDR1 is SGDLS and CDR2 YYNGEE. The CDR3 length is 15 residues. Germline trimming cut 0 bases from V and 6 bases from J; bases unmatched to any gene: 7. CDR3 nucleotides: TGTGCCAGCAGCGTAGGCCCTGGACAGGGCGATGGCTACACCTTC. Its translation: CASSVGPGQGDGYTF.

This clonotype was seen ten or more times. The chain has TRBV28 and TRBJ2-7; possibly TRBD2 for D (5 bases). The CDR3 consists of 14 residues. The V end lost 1 base, the J end lost 6 bases, and 13 bases lay between the germline ends. CDR1 is MDHEN, CDR2 SYDVKM, per germline. CDR3 sequence: CASSLSGERAEQYF. In nucleotides, the CDR3 is TGTGCCAGCAGTTTATCCGGGGAGAGGGCCGAGCAGTACTTC.

This chain links TRBV7-2 with TRBJ1-1; the D gene is possibly TRBD1 (5 bases). Germline CDR1 SGHTA, CDR2 FQGNSA. With 5 bases removed from V and 3 bases from J, the gap between germline ends came to 16 bases. The CDR3 covers 15 residues. CDR3 DNA sequence: TGTGCCAGCAGCACCCTAACAGGCTACTACACTGAAGCTTTCTTT. This codes for CASSTLTGYYTEAFF.

J is TRBJ2-7 and V is TRBV13; TRBD1 matches 9 bases. This CDR3 is 14 amino acids long. The germline V gene has CDR1 PRHDT and CDR2 FYEKMQ (reference sequence). V trimming: 5 bases; J trimming: 7 bases; junction bases outside the gene matches: 9. CDR3 in DNA: TGTGCCAGCAGCAGCGGGGACAGGGCTGTGGAGCAGTACTTC. Translated, it gives CASSSGDRAVEQYF.

This clonotype has a count of ten or more. The chain is built from TRBV29-1 and TRBJ1-1; D gene ambiguous. V lost 0 bases to trimming and J lost 1 base, with 6 bases between them. This CDR3 is built from 13 residues. Germline V gene data show CDR1 as SQVTM and CDR2 as ANQGSEA. CDR3 loop: CSVEEQENTEAFF. The CDR3, as DNA: TGCAGCGTTGAAGAGCAGGAGAACACTGAAGCTTTCTTT.

Many counts were recorded for this clonotype. The genes are TRBV27 and TRBJ2-5; D is ambiguous. This CDR3 has 15 residues. The germline V and J ends were trimmed by 7 bases and 0 bases, with 15 bases remaining between them. CDR1 and CDR2 (germline): MNHEY, SMNVEV (reference sequence). CDR3 sequence (DNA): TGTGCCAGCACCCCATCGGACCCGTACCAAGAGACCCAGTACTTC. Its protein is CASTPSDPYQETQYF.

This clonotype was detected many times. The chain combines TRBV28 with TRBJ1-3; no reliable D call. This CDR3 spans 15 amino acids. Trimming removed 5 bases at V and 0 bases at J, with 11 bases between. Looked up from germline, CDR1 is MDHEN and CDR2 is SYDVKM. The CDR3 reads CASSLDLGSGNTIYF. The DNA of the CDR3 is TGTGCCAGCAGTCTTGACCTTGGCTCTGGAAACACCATATATTTT.

The chain couples TRBV30 to TRBJ2-5; D is perhaps TRBD1 (6 bases). V lost 6 bases and J lost 2, with 10 bases in between. Germline assignment: CDR1 GTSNPN and CDR2 SVGIG (reference sequence). The CDR3 sequence is 12 residues long. CDR3: CACRGVQETQYF. Written as DNA, the CDR3 is TGTGCCTGCAGGGGTGTGCAAGAGACCCAGTACTTC.

This chain connects TRBV3-1 to TRBJ1-1, with 9 bases fitting TRBD1. Germline V gene sequence: CDR1 LGHDT, CDR2 YNNKEL (reference sequence). This CDR3 region has 14 residues. The trim removed 3 bases at V and 7 bases at J, leaving 6 bases unmatched. The CDR3 region has the DNA TGTGCCAGCAGCCATCAGACAGGGGGGAATGAAGCTTTCTTT. It codes for CASSHQTGGNEAFF.

The count of this clonotype is one. The V gene is TRBV7-2, the J gene TRBJ2-7, with D perhaps TRBD1 (5 bases). Trimming took off 6 bases at V and 6 bases at J, with 15 bases between the two ends. Germline V CDR1 and CDR2: SGHTA, FQGNSA. The CDR3 totals 13 residues. CDR3 nucleotides: TGTGCCAGCAGTCCTTTGCAGGGCCTCGAGCAGTACTTC. This codes for CASSPLQGLEQYF.

The sample holds a few counts of this clonotype. This chain joins TRBV5-1 and TRBJ1-5; D uncertain. The germline V gene has CDR1 SGHRS and CDR2 YFSETQ. The CDR3 has 14 amino acids. Between the trimmed V and J ends, which lost 4 bases and 6 bases, there was a span of 14 bases. The CDR3 nucleotides are TGCGCCAGCAGCGCCGGGAGCGGGATTCAGCCCCAGCATTTT. Translated: CASSAGSGIQPQHF.

For this clonotype: A read error may produce the germline difference seen at one junction end. This sequence joins TRBV7-6 and TRBJ1-1, with D possibly being TRBD1 (6 bases). There are 14 residues in the CDR3. Germline CDR1 is SGHVS and CDR2 is FNYEAQ. CDR3 sequence: CVSSLRGQNTEAFF. CDR3 in DNA: TGTGTCAGCAGCTTAAGGGGACAGAACACTGAAGCTTTCTTT.

This clonotype was counted ten times or more. The chain employs TRBV20-1 and TRBJ2-7; tentatively, D is TRBD1 (8 bases). This CDR3 has 13 amino acids. Trimming took 6 bases from V and 3 from J, leaving 15 bases between them. Per germline, CDR1 DFQATT and CDR2 SNEGSKA (reference sequence). CDR3 sequence: CSAGGGQVYEQYF. DNA for the CDR3: TGCAGTGCAGGGGGGGGACAGGTCTACGAGCAGTACTTC.

V is TRBV7-2 and J is TRBJ1-2; TRBD1 agrees at 11 bases. This CDR3 has 16 amino acids. CDR1 is SGHTA and CDR2 is FQGNSA in the germline V gene. The V segment lost 5 bases and the J segment 7 bases; nucleotides outside the gene matches: 12. The DNA for the CDR3 is TGTGCCAGCAGCCAGATGCCGGGACAGGGGGAGTCTGGCTACACCTTC. As protein: CASSQMPGQGESGYTF.

This chain uses TRBV9 with TRBJ1-2; D not certain. V lost 6 bases to trimming and J lost 4 bases, with 10 bases between them. From germline, CDR1 is SGDLS and CDR2 YYNGEE. CDR3 length equals 12 residues. CDR3 region: CASNSGIYGYTF. For the CDR3, the DNA is TGTGCCAGCAACTCAGGAATCTATGGCTACACCTTC.

The gene calls are TRBV2 and TRBJ2-6, with a tentative D call TRBD2 (5 bases). V gave up 2 bases and J gave up 4 bases, with 9 bases separating them. Germline lookup yields CDR1 SNHLY and CDR2 FYNNEI. The CDR3 sequence is 15 residues long. This CDR3 reads CASSEKSGGANVLTF. The CDR3 DNA follows: TGTGCCAGCAGTGAAAAGTCGGGAGGGGCCAACGTCCTGACTTTC. The entire variable domain, with the rest obtained from reference TRBV2 and TRBJ2-6, is as follows: EPEVTQTPSHQVTQMGQEVILRCVPISNHLYFYWYRQILGQKVEFLVSFYNNEISEKSEIFDDQFSVERPDGSNFTLKIRSTKLEDSAMYFCASSEKSGGANVLTFGAGSRLTVL.

There are many counts of this clonotype. This chain uses TRBV28 with TRBJ2-7; 12 bases line up with TRBD1. CDR1 MDHEN and CDR2 SYDVKM come from the germline V gene. V gave up 6 bases and J gave up 1 base; unmatched junction bases: 4. This CDR3 is built from 15 residues. The CDR3 loop reads CASRGTGGGSYEQYF. The CDR3 coding sequence is TGTGCCAGCAGGGGGACAGGGGGCGGTTCCTACGAGCAGTACTTC.

This clonotype was seen a handful of times. The chain joins TRBV7-9 to TRBJ2-1, with 10 nucleotides matching TRBD2. V trimming: 5 bases; J trimming: 5 bases; junction bases outside the gene matches: 9. CDR3 length: 16 amino acids. Germline V gene data show CDR1 as SEHNR and CDR2 as FQNEAQ (reference sequence). The CDR3 protein is CASSPRWLAGDNEQFF. CDR3 DNA: TGTGCCAGCAGCCCCCGGTGGCTAGCGGGGGACAATGAGCAGTTCTTC.

V is TRBV6-5 and J is TRBJ2-7, with a weak D call TRBD2 (5 bases). V shed 4 bases and J shed 5 bases, with 15 bases lying between them. This CDR3 comprises 14 residues. Germline-derived CDR1 and CDR2 are MNHEY and SVGAGI. This CDR3 reads CASSLKGENNEQYF. The CDR3 coding sequence is TGTGCCAGCAGTTTAAAGGGAGAGAATAACGAGCAGTACTTC.

This clonotype was recorded at least ten times. This sequence joins TRBV28 and TRBJ2-7; 9 bases match TRBD1. This CDR3 contains 15 residues. After removal of 6 bases from V and 1 base from J, the junction contained 7 bases not matched to a gene. CDR1 is MDHEN and CDR2 is SYDVKM in the germline V gene. Here the CDR3 reads CASSLGTGRSYEQYF. The CDR3 DNA sequence: TGTGCCAGCAGCCTTGGGACAGGGCGGTCCTACGAGCAGTACTTC.

The chain links TRBV7-9 to TRBJ2-2, with TRBD2 matching over 8 bases. The V segment lost 2 bases and the J segment 4 bases; nucleotides outside the gene matches: 3. There are 15 residues in the CDR3. CDR1 SEHNR and CDR2 FQNEAQ come from the germline V gene (reference sequence). The CDR3, as DNA: TGTGCCAGCAGCTTACGGCGGGGGGCCACCGGGGAGCTGTTTTTT. Translated, it gives CASSLRRGATGELFF.